This T cell receptor (beta chain) was found in a study of cytomegalovirus exposure and HLA in healthy donors. This CDR3 is 13 amino acids long. V was pared by 5 bases and J by 7 bases, with 6 bases of the junction left unmatched. Germline CDR1 reads SGHVS; CDR2 reads FQNEAQ. Primers for the PCR totalled 60 Vbeta and 13 Jbeta. Profiled with immunoSEQ multiplex PCR; TCRdb holds only in-frame clones, not every one. The sample records about 110,000 clones, about 60% being singletons. Notes on this clone: What it binds is not known.

Study-wide results and limits: Diagnosis of cytomegalovirus status made by the classifier reportedly showed high specificity and sensitivity.

V usage is TRBV7-8 and J usage is TRBJ2-7; 9 bases fit TRBD1. Material for sequencing was PBMCs. The source of this sequence is a woman in her 30s in good health and CMV-seronegative. CDR3 sequence: CASSLTGGREQYF. In DNA, the CDR3 is TGTGCCAGCAGCCTTACAGGGGGCCGGGAGCAGTACTTC.